A single T cell receptor (beta chain) is shown here with its context. Sequencing used immunoSEQ multiplex PCR; TCRdb keeps in-frame clones, though not all of them. The sample shows around 84,000 clones, 70% to 90% of them seen only once. V gave up 5 bases and J gave up 7 bases, with 17 bases separating them. The CDR3 runs to 14 residues. The germline V gene encodes CDR1 LNHNV and CDR2 YYDKDF (reference sequence). These data are taken from a study of T cell responses to AZD1222 COVID-19 vaccine. The source of this sequence is an adult in good health. The source material was peripheral blood, sampled on day 0 of MenACWY control vaccination. The chain joins TRBV15 to TRBJ1-2; maybe TRBD1 (6 bases). This CDR3 is CATSRRGAMGGYTF. CDR3 coding DNA: TGTGCCACCAGCCGGAGGGGGGCGATGGGTGGCTACACCTTC.